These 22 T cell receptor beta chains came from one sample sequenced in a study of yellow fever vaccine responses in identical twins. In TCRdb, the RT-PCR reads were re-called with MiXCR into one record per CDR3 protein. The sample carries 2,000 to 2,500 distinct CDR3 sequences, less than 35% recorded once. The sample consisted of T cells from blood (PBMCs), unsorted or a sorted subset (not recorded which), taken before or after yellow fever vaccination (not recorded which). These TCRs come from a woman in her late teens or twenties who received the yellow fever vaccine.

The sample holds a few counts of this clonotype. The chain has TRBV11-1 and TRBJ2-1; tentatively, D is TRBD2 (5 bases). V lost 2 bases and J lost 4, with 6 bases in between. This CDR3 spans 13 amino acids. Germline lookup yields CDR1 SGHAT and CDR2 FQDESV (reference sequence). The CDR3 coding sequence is TGTGCCAGCAGCTTAACTAGTTACAATGAGCAGTTCTTC. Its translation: CASSLTSYNEQFF.

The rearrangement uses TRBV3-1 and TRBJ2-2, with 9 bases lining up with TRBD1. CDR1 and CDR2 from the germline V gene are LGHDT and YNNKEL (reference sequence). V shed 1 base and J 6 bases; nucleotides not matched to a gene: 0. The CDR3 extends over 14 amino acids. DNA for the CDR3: TGTGCCAGCAGCCAAGGGACAGGGGCCGGGGAGCTGTTTTTT. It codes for CASSQGTGAGELFF.

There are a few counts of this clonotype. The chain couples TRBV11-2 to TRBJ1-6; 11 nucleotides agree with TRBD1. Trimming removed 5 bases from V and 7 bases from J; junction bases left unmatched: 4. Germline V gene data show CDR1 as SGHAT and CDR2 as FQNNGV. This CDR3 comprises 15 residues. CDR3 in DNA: TGTGCCAGCAGCCTGCGGACAGGGGGCAATTCACCCCTCCACTTT. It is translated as CASSLRTGGNSPLHF.

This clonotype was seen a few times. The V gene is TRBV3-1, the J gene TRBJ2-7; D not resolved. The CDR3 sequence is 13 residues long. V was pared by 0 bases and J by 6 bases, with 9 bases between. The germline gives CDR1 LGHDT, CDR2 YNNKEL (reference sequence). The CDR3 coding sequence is TGTGCCAGCAGCCAAGACGGAGTTGGCGAGCAGTACTTC. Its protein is CASSQDGVGEQYF.

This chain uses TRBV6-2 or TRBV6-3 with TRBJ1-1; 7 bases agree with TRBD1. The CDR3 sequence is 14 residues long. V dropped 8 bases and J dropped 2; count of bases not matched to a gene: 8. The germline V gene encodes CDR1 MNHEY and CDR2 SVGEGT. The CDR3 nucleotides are TGTGCCAGCCGCCTAACAGGGGTAAACACTGAAGCTTTCTTT. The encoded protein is CASRLTGVNTEAFF.

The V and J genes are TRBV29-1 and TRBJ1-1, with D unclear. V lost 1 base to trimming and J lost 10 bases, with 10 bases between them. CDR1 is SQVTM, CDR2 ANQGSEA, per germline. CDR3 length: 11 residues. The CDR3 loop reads CSVEVGGGAFF. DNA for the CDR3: TGCAGCGTTGAAGTGGGTGGAGGAGCTTTCTTT.

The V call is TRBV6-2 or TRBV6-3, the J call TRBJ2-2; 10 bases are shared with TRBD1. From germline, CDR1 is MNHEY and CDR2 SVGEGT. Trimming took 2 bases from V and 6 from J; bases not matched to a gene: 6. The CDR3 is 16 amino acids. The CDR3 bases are TGTGCCAGCAGTTACCGCCGGGACAGGGGCCCCGGGGAGCTGTTTTTT. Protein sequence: CASSYRRDRGPGELFF.

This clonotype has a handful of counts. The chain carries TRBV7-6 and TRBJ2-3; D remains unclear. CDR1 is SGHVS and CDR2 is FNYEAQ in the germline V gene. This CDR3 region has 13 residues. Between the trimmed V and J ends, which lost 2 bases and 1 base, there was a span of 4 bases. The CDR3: CASSLQGTDTQYF. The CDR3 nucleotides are TGTGCCAGCAGCTTACAGGGCACAGATACGCAGTATTTT.

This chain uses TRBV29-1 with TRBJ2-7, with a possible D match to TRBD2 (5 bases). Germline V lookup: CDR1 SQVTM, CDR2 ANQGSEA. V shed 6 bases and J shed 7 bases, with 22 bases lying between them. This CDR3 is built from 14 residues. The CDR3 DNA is TGCAGCGTCCCATCCAGGACGGGGTACGAAGAGCAGTACTTC. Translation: CSVPSRTGYEEQYF.

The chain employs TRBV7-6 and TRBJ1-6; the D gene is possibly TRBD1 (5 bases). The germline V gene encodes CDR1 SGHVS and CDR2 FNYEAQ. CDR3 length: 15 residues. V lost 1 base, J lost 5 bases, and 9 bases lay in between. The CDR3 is CASSLGQGNNSPLHF. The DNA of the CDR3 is TGTGCCAGCAGCTTAGGCCAGGGAAATAATTCACCCCTCCACTTT. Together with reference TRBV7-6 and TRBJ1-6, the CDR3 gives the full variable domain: GAGVSQSPRYKVTKRGQDVALRCDPISGHVSLYWYRQALGQGPEFLTYFNYEAQQDKSGLPNDRFSAERPEGSISTLTIQRTEQRDSAMYRCASSLGQGNNSPLHFGNGTRLTVT.

The CDR3 here is CASSSSGGEQFF. CDR3 coding DNA: TGTGCCAGCAGCTCCTCAGGGGGCGAGCAGTTCTTC. The chain couples TRBV7-2 to TRBJ2-1, with 8 bases lining up with TRBD1. The length of the CDR3 is 12 residues. Trimming removed 4 bases from V and 10 bases from J; junction bases left unmatched: 3. Germline V lookup: CDR1 SGHTA, CDR2 FQGNSA. Based on the CDR3 plus reference TRBV7-2 and TRBJ2-1, the full variable domain is GAGVSQSPSNKVTEKGKDVELRCDPISGHTALYWYRQSLGQGLEFLIYFQGNSAPDKSGLPSDRFSAERTGGSVSTLTIQRTQQEDSAVYLCASSSSGGEQFFGPGTRLTVL.

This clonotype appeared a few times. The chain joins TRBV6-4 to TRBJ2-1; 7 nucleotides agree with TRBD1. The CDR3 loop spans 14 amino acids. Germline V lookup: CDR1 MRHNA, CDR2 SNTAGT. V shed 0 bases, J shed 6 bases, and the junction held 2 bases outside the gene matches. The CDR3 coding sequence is TGTGCCAGCAGTGACTCTTCAGGGGGCAATGAGCAGTTCTTC. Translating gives CASSDSSGGNEQFF.

The CDR3 region has the DNA TGCAGCGCCTCCGGACTTGACACCCCTAATCAGCCCCAGCATTTT. Amino acid sequence: CSASGLDTPNQPQHF. The J gene is TRBJ1-5, the V gene TRBV29-1; D is undetermined. Trimming pared 7 bases from V and 4 bases from J, leaving 20 bases between. The V gene's germline CDR1 is SQVTM and CDR2 ANQGSEA. The CDR3 has 15 residues.

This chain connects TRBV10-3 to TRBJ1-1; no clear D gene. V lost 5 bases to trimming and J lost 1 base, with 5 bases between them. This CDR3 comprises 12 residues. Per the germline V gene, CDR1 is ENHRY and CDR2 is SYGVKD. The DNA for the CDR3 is TGTGCCATCAGTAGGGCGAACACTGAAGCTTTCTTT. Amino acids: CAISRANTEAFF.

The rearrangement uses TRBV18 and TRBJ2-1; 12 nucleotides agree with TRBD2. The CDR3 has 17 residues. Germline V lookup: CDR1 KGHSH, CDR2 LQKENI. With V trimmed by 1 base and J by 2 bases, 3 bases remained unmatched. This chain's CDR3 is CASSPQGLAGTYNEQFF. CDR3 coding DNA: TGTGCCAGCTCACCACAAGGACTAGCGGGAACCTACAATGAGCAGTTCTTC. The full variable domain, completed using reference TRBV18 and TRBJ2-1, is NAGVMQNPRHLVRRRGQEARLRCSPMKGHSHVYWYRQLPEEGLKFMVYLQKENIIDESGMPKERFSAEFPKEGPSILRIQQVVRGDSAAYFCASSPQGLAGTYNEQFFGPGTRLTVL.

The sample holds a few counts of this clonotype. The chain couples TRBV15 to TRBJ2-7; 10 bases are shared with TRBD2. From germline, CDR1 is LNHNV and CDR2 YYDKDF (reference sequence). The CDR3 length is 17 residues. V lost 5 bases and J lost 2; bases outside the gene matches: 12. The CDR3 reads CATSPRTSGAAPYEQYF. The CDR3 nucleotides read TGTGCCACCAGCCCTAGAACTAGCGGGGCAGCCCCCTACGAGCAGTACTTC.

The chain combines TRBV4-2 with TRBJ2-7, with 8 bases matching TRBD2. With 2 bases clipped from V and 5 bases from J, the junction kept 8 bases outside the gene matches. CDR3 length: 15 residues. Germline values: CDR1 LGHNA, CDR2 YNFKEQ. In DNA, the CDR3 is TGTGCCAGCAGCCAACAGTTCGGGGGGGGCGACGAGCAGTACTTC. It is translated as CASSQQFGGGDEQYF.

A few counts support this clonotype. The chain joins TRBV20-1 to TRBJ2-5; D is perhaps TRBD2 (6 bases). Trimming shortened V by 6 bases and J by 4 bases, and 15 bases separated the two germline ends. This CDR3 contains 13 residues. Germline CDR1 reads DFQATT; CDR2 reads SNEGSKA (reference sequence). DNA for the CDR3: TGCAGTGCGCGCCCGGGGGTAGGAGAGACCCAGTACTTC. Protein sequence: CSARPGVGETQYF.

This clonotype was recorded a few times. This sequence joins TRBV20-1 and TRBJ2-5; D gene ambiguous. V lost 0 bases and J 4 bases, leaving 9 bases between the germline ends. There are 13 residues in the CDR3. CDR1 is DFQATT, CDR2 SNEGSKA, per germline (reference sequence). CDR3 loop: CSARDPLGETQYF. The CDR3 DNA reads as TGCAGTGCTAGAGACCCCCTGGGAGAGACCCAGTACTTC.

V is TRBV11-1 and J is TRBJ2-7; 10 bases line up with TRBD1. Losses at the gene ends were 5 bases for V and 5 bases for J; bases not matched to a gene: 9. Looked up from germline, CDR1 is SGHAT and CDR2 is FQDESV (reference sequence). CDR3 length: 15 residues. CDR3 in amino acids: CASSLTGTGAHEQYF. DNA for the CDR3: TGTGCCAGCAGCCTCACCGGGACAGGGGCCCACGAGCAGTACTTC. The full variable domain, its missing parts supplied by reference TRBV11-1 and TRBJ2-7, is EAEVAQSPRYKITEKSQAVAFWCDPISGHATLYWYRQILGQGPELLVQFQDESVVDDSQLPKDRFSAERLKGVDSTLKIQPAELGDSAMYLCASSLTGTGAHEQYFGPGTRLTVT.

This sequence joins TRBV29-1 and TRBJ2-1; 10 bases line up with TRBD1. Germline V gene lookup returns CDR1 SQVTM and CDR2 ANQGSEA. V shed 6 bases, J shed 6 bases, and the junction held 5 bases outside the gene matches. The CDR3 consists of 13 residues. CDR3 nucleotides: TGCAGCGTCACAGGGGACAGGGGCAATGAGCAGTTCTTC. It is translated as CSVTGDRGNEQFF.

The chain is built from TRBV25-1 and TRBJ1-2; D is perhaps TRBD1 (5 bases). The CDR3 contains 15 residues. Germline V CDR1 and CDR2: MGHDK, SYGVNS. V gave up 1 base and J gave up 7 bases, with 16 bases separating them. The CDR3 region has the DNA TGTGCCAGCAGTGAATCATTCAGGGAGGAGAGTGGCTACACCTTC. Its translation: CASSESFREESGYTF.